The TCR beta chain under discussion was sequenced for a study of T cell repertoires in cytomegalovirus infection. In the case of this clonotype: What it binds is not known.

Germline assignment: CDR1 ENHRY and CDR2 SYGVKD. The CDR3 sequence is 18 residues long. V lost 4 bases and J lost 0; bases outside the gene matches: 9. Whole-study findings and limits: CMV-specific TCR beta clonotypes restricted by HLA-C were the ones dominating the ex vivo response.

TCRdb processed the reads anew with MiXCR; each CDR3 protein has one entry. Among hundreds of thousands of distinct CDR3 sequences, 42% were seen once, and the ten largest hold roughly two fifths. This TCR was sampled from a human donor in good health (CMV status not recorded). Some clones in this sample may be carry-over from other donors' samples. This chain uses TRBV10-3 with TRBJ2-6; 7 positions agree with TRBD1. Sequenced here: cultured PBMCs, sampled from culture after CMV antigen stimulation. The CDR3 sequence: CAISVSGTASSGANVLTF. DNA for the CDR3: TGTGCCATCAGTGTCTCCGGGACAGCGAGCTCTGGGGCCAACGTCCTGACTTTC.